This TCR beta chain was identified in a study of cytomegalovirus exposure and HLA in healthy donors. Researchers ran the PCR with 60 Vbeta and 13 Jbeta primers. Produced via immunoSEQ multiplex PCR; TCRdb's table is partial and in-frame only. The sample lists roughly 120,000 clones; about 69% were seen once. Study outcomes and limitations: The classifier, whose performance was assessed in both the original and validation cohorts, reportedly diagnosed cytomegalovirus status with high specificity and sensitivity.

On this clone: Its antigen is as yet unknown.

V was clipped by 6 bases and J by 0 bases; unmatched bases: 1. CDR1 and CDR2 from the germline V gene are MNHNS and SASEGT. The CDR3 covers 14 residues. V gene TRBV6-1 combines with J gene TRBJ1-1; 10 nucleotides align to TRBD1. This receptor was taken from a woman between 18 and 29 years old in good health and CMV-seronegative. The sample comprised PBMCs. DNA of the CDR3: TGTGCCAGCAGAGGGACAGGGGTGAACACTGAAGCTTTCTTT. Protein product: CASRGTGVNTEAFF.